This section outlines one TCR beta chain sequence together with its context. Living in about two dozen US areas, the participants were between roughly 18 and 95 years of age. Cohort assignment relied on participant-reported clinical history. The study recruited exposed participants who had met a COVID-19 case within 2 weeks before entry. The entry originates in a study of blood T cell repertoires in COVID-19. Study summary: T cells, B-cell-depleted T cells, or PBMCs supplied cDNA or gDNA.

The CDR3 is made up of 14 amino acids. V was shortened by 9 bases and J by 1 base, with 14 bases between the two germline ends. Germline CDR1 and CDR2: LNHDA and SQIVND (reference sequence). The assay was immunoSEQ multiplex PCR, and TCRdb's table has in-frame clones only and misses some. The sample consists of 180,000 or so clones, 80% of them appearing once. The receptor was isolated from a man in his fifties or sixties who had been exposed to COVID-19. Sequenced input: PBMCs or T cells enriched from blood (not recorded which). The chain has TRBV19 and TRBJ2-3, with a possible D match to TRBD2 (6 bases). The CDR3 coding sequence is TGTGCCAGCATGCGGGACTTTGGCACAGATACGCAGTATTTT. Amino acid sequence: CASMRDFGTDTQYF.